This TCR beta chain appears in the sequencing data of a study of cytomegalovirus exposure and HLA in healthy donors. This clone was found once. The CDR3 loop spans 14 amino acids. In germline, CDR1 is SGHRS, CDR2 YFSETQ. J gave up 2 bases and V 4 bases, and 6 bases lay outside the gene matches. PCR was performed using 60 Vbeta and 13 Jbeta primers. The assay was immunoSEQ multiplex PCR, and TCRdb's table has in-frame clones only and misses some. The sample contains hundreds of thousands of clones, around nine tenths of which appear only once. The chain combines TRBV5-1 with TRBJ2-7, with 7 bases lining up with TRBD1. The specimen sequenced was PBMCs. The receptor was derived from a young woman in good health and CMV-seronegative. CDR3 loop: CASSDQQGTYEQYF. DNA of the CDR3: TGCGCCAGCAGCGATCAACAGGGGACCTACGAGCAGTACTTC.